This TCR beta chain comes out of a study of T cells in Graves' hyperthyroidism and ophthalmopathy. Study conclusions and caveats: For ophthalmopathy, model prediction preceded onset by a median 6.5 months. Most expanded thyroid clonotypes above 0.001 also appeared in blood. Separation of ophthalmopathy from stable hyperthyroidism was achieved by a 13 V-J model.

On this clonotype: The antigen is undetermined. An end of the junction differs from the germline gene, which may be a read error.

Amplification of TCR beta CDR3 regions was performed using RNA transcripts as template. First-round RT-PCR of the TCR CDR3 relied on the HTBI primer set. TCRdb ran MiXCR on the multiplex PCR reads and lists one entry per CDR3 protein. The table shows 490,000 or so distinct CDR3 sequences, with around 43% occurring only once. The sequence came from an adult woman with Graves' disease, either hyperthyroidism or ophthalmopathy (not recorded which). Sequencing was done on a sample of peripheral blood or thyroid tissue (not recorded which).

The DNA for the CDR3 is TGTGCCAGCAGTGCGGGACAGGGCGCCGGGGAGCTGGTTTTT. It yields the protein CASSAGQGAGELVF. V usage is TRBV6-1 and J usage is TRBJ2-2; 9 positions agree with TRBD1. The germline CDR1 and CDR2 sequences are MNHNS and SASEGT. The CDR3 loop spans 14 amino acids.